Below are 24 T cell receptor beta chains sequenced from a single sample in a study of identical twins. One entry per CDR3 protein results from TCRdb running MiXCR on the 5' RACE reads. Of about 330,000 distinct CDR3 sequences listed, 9% to 15% are singletons. These data were likewise used in another study, on yellow fever vaccine responses in identical twins.

Sequences were obtained from CD8+ T cells sorted from blood. These receptor sequences come from a woman aged 18-29 years in good health.

V usage is TRBV20-1 and J usage is TRBJ2-7; TRBD2 might be the D (5 bases). This CDR3 contains 15 residues. The germline gives CDR1 DFQATT, CDR2 SNEGSKA (reference sequence). The V end lost 5 bases, the J end lost 0 bases, and 17 bases lay between the germline ends. The CDR3 loop reads CSALNMEDVSYEQYV. As DNA, the CDR3 is TGCAGTGCTCTGAACATGGAGGATGTCTCCTACGAGCAGTACGTC.

This chain links TRBV28 with TRBJ1-1, with D unresolved. The CDR3 has 13 amino acids. Germline V CDR1 and CDR2: MDHEN, SYDVKM. V lost 6 bases to trimming and J lost 11 bases, with 19 bases between them. This CDR3 is CASSTSEVPAAFF. In nucleotides, the CDR3 is TGTGCCAGCAGCACCTCTGAAGTTCCAGCGGCTTTCTTT.

The chain combines TRBV21-1 with TRBJ1-2. TRBV21-1 is noted as a pseudogene. The CDR3 contains 14 residues. In DNA form, the CDR3 reads TGTGCCAGCAGCAAAGGTACAGCTAACTATGGCTACACCTTC. This encodes CASSKGTANYGYTF.

The chain links TRBV12-3 or TRBV12-4 to TRBJ1-2; D ambiguous. The CDR3 is 14 amino acids. V was clipped by 1 base and J by 4 bases, with 10 bases between them. This CDR3 reads CASSLVTSVYGYTF. CDR3 coding DNA: TGTGCCAGCAGTTTAGTGACATCCGTCTATGGCTACACCTTC.

This chain uses TRBV9 with TRBJ2-2; D call uncertain. This CDR3 contains 12 residues. V was trimmed by 2 bases and J by 6 bases, leaving 5 bases between them. Per the germline V gene, CDR1 is SGDLS and CDR2 is YYNGEE. CDR3 in amino acids: CASSVVPGELFF. The CDR3 coding sequence is TGTGCCAGCAGCGTTGTTCCCGGGGAGCTGTTTTTT.

This clonotype was seen repeatedly, ten times or more. This chain joins TRBV20-1 and TRBJ1-1; D unresolved. The V end was cut by 1 base, the J end by 1 base, with 10 bases between. The CDR3 consists of 14 residues. The germline V gene encodes CDR1 DFQATT and CDR2 SNEGSKA (reference sequence). In DNA form, the CDR3 reads TGCAGTGCTAGAGCGACGGTAAAGAACACTGAAGCTTTCTTT. It encodes CSARATVKNTEAFF.

This clonotype has only a few counts. This rearrangement joins TRBV7-9 to TRBJ2-1, with D possibly being TRBD2 (5 bases). The CDR3 is 14 amino acids. Deletions cut 3 bases from V and 8 bases from J, with 14 bases between. Germline V gene sequence: CDR1 SEHNR, CDR2 FQNEAQ (reference sequence). CDR3 region: CASSLEASLDEQFF. CDR3 nucleotide sequence: TGTGCCAGCAGCTTGGAGGCTAGCCTCGATGAGCAGTTCTTC.

This clonotype has ten or more counts. The chain uses TRBV29-1 and TRBJ2-1; possibly TRBD2 for D (6 bases). Germline values: CDR1 SQVTM, CDR2 ANQGSEA. V was shortened by 2 bases and J by 2 bases, with 10 bases between the two germline ends. The CDR3 sequence is 14 residues long. CDR3 amino acids: CSVERIAAYNEQFF. In DNA, the CDR3 is TGCAGCGTTGAAAGAATAGCGGCCTACAATGAGCAGTTCTTC.

The chain carries TRBV21-1 and TRBJ2-1. TRBV21-1 counts as a pseudogene. This CDR3 has 15 amino acids. The CDR3 DNA sequence: TGTGCCAGCACCCTAACAGGGATCTCCTACAATGAGCAGTTCTTC. It yields the protein CASTLTGISYNEQFF.

This clonotype was recorded once. Its ends do not fully match the called genes, so a read error is possible. J is TRBJ2-7 and V is TRBV3-1, with D possibly TRBD2 on 7 matching bases. The CDR3 has 15 residues. CDR1 and CDR2 from the germline V gene are LGHDT and YNNKEL (reference sequence). The CDR3 region has the DNA TGTGCCAGCTGCCAGCGGGACACTTACACAGGGAAGCAGTACTTC. Its protein product is CASCQRDTYTGKQYF.

This clonotype showed up just a few times. The rearrangement links TRBV4-1 to TRBJ2-2; D might be TRBD2 (5 bases). Trimming removed 5 bases at V and 0 bases at J, with 13 bases between. Germline V gives CDR1 MGHRA, CDR2 YSYEKL. The CDR3 totals 16 residues. The CDR3 DNA reads as TGCGCCAGCAGCGTCCACACGGAGGCGAACACCGGGGAGCTGTTTTTT. This encodes CASSVHTEANTGELFF.

The table lists this clonotype with a few counts. V usage is TRBV5-6 and J usage is TRBJ2-3; TRBD2 is a possible D gene (6 bases). Trimming removed 0 bases at V and 2 bases at J, with 13 bases between. Germline-derived CDR1 and CDR2 are SGHDT and YYEEEE. This CDR3 region has 16 residues. The CDR3 is CASSLGGGGDTDTQYF. The CDR3, as DNA: TGTGCCAGCAGCTTGGGCGGAGGCGGGGACACAGATACGCAGTATTTT.

This clonotype was detected only a few times. The chain recombines TRBV6-5 with TRBJ2-1, with D tentatively TRBD2 (5 bases). CDR1 is MNHEY and CDR2 is SVGAGI in the germline V gene. V lost 0 bases, J lost 5 bases, and 14 bases lay in between. The CDR3 spans 16 residues. The chain's CDR3 is CASSYSRITRDNEQFF. CDR3 in DNA: TGTGCCAGCAGTTACTCACGAATAACTAGAGACAATGAGCAGTTCTTC.

This clonotype was seen more than once but under ten times. The rearrangement joins TRBV5-4 to TRBJ2-1; 9 bases align to TRBD1. CDR1 SGHNT and CDR2 YYREEE come from the germline V gene (reference sequence). The CDR3 extends over 17 amino acids. V was clipped by 4 bases and J by 2 bases; unmatched bases: 10. CDR3 protein: CASSPQSRTGAYNEQFF. The CDR3, as DNA: TGTGCCAGCAGCCCCCAGTCCCGGACAGGGGCCTACAATGAGCAGTTCTTC.

The rearrangement joins TRBV5-1 to TRBJ2-1; the D call may be TRBD1 or TRBD2 (6 bases each). V lost 3 bases, J lost 7 bases, and 20 bases lay in between. The CDR3 loop spans 16 amino acids. Germline-derived CDR1 and CDR2 are SGHRS and YFSETQ. The CDR3 nucleotides are TGCGCCAGCAGCTCGAAGGAGGGGGGCCTCAGGAATGAGCAGTTCTTC. This encodes CASSSKEGGLRNEQFF.

This clonotype was detected a few times. The rearrangement links TRBV24-1 to TRBJ2-5; TRBD1 matches at 9 bases. The CDR3 covers 16 residues. J lost 1 base, V lost 3 bases, and 5 bases had no gene match. Per germline, CDR1 KGHDR and CDR2 SFDVKD. The CDR3 nucleotides read TGTGCCACCAGTGATCACAGGGGGCCATCCCAAGAGACCCAGTACTTC. The encoded protein is CATSDHRGPSQETQYF.

There are many counts of this clonotype. The gene calls are TRBV10-3 and TRBJ2-1, with 10 bases identical to TRBD2. This CDR3 spans 17 amino acids. The germline CDR1 and CDR2 sequences are ENHRY and SYGVKD. The junction had 12 bases not matched to a gene; V was cut back by 4 bases and J by 6 bases. Written as DNA, the CDR3 is TGTGCCATCAGTGTCGCCAGCGGGAGGGCGCAAGTCAATGAGCAGTTCTTC. Its protein product is CAISVASGRAQVNEQFF.

The J gene is TRBJ1-4, the V gene TRBV24-1; D unclear. The CDR3 spans 12 residues. Trimming left V 10 bases short and J 8 bases short, with 13 bases between. Germline assignment: CDR1 KGHDR and CDR2 SFDVKD. CDR3 protein: CATPRDEEKLFF. The CDR3 DNA sequence: TGTGCCACTCCGAGAGATGAGGAAAAACTGTTTTTT.

The J gene is TRBJ1-2, the V gene TRBV27, with D perhaps matching TRBD1 (5 bases). The germline gives CDR1 MNHEY, CDR2 SMNVEV (reference sequence). This CDR3 spans 12 amino acids. Trimming took 8 bases from V and 0 from J, leaving 7 bases between them. CDR3 coding DNA: TGTGCCAGCTTCAGGGCTAACTATGGCTACACCTTC. This sequence encodes CASFRANYGYTF.

The chain combines TRBV20-1 with TRBJ1-1; D not certain. Trimming took off 3 bases at V and 1 base at J, with 9 bases between the two ends. Germline values: CDR1 DFQATT, CDR2 SNEGSKA (reference sequence). The CDR3 sequence is 13 residues long. The CDR3, as DNA: TGCAGTGCTAGGGCTGAGCAGAACACTGAAGCTTTCTTT. It is translated as CSARAEQNTEAFF.

This clonotype was recorded a few times. The V and J genes are TRBV28 and TRBJ2-4; D possibly corresponds to TRBD2 (7 bases). Looked up from germline, CDR1 is MDHEN and CDR2 is SYDVKM. V was pared by 2 bases and J by 0 bases, with 17 bases between. CDR3 size: 18 residues. The CDR3 is CASSLGSWGGPAKNIQYF. CDR3 nucleotide sequence: TGTGCCAGCAGTTTAGGTAGTTGGGGGGGCCCAGCCAAAAACATTCAGTACTTC.

CDR3 in amino acids: CASTQRDTQYF. The CDR3 nucleotides read TGTGCCAGCACCCAAAGGGATACGCAGTATTTT. The chain has TRBV27 and TRBJ2-3; no reliable D call. Germline loops: CDR1 MNHEY, CDR2 SMNVEV (reference sequence). V lost 7 bases and J lost 6, with 8 bases in between. This CDR3 contains 11 residues.

The chain recombines TRBV14 with TRBJ2-7; 10 bases are shared with TRBD2. The CDR3 length is 16 residues. Germline V lookup: CDR1 SGHDN, CDR2 FVKESK. J gave up 5 bases and V 0 bases, and 7 bases lay outside the gene matches. The CDR3 nucleotides read TGTGCCAGCAGCCAAGATCTGGGACTAGCGTGGAACGAGCAGTACTTC. Translated: CASSQDLGLAWNEQYF.

This clonotype has a handful of counts. The genes are TRBV12-3 or TRBV12-4 and TRBJ2-5; the match to TRBD1 covers 11 bases. This CDR3 comprises 15 residues. V shed 3 bases, J shed 4 bases, and the junction held 4 bases outside the gene matches. The chain's CDR3 is CASSLLGTGGETQYF. CDR3 sequence (DNA): TGTGCCAGCAGTTTGTTAGGGACAGGGGGAGAGACCCAGTACTTC.